This TCR beta chain was profiled in a study of shared clonotypes between healthy human individuals. Germline V CDR1 and CDR2: LNHDA, SQIVND (reference sequence). The CDR3 extends over 13 amino acids. Trimming pared 6 bases from V and 7 bases from J, leaving 15 bases between. This clone was counted a single time. Only CD45RO-negative cells positively selected for CCR7 counted as naive CD8 cells, so terminally differentiated effector memory CD45RA+ cells were excluded. Generated by immunoSEQ multiplex PCR, the TCRdb table keeps only in-frame clones and is missing some. The sample holds under 850,000 clones, nearly 95% seen once.

The V call is TRBV19, the J call TRBJ1-1; TRBD1 might be the D (6 bases). The sample taken for sequencing was naive CD8+ T cells sorted from blood. This TCR was sampled from a man under 40 in good health. The CDR3 is CASRTGMRGEAFF. CDR3 DNA sequence: TGTGCCAGTAGAACAGGGATGAGGGGTGAAGCTTTCTTT.